This TCR beta chain appears in the sequencing data of a study of shared clonotypes between healthy human individuals. CDR1 is SNHLY, CDR2 FYNNEI, per germline. With 4 bases removed from V and 6 bases from J, the gap between germline ends came to 16 bases. The CDR3 has 15 amino acids. Only in-frame clones appear in the TCRdb table, and some are missing; sequencing was by immunoSEQ multiplex PCR. The sample holds over a million clones, roughly 74% seen once. This clone showed up just once. Sequencing was carried out using memory CD4+ T cells from PBMCs. Documented subset: CD45RA-negative fraction. The sequence was collected from a young man in good health. Some clones in this sample may be carry-over from other donors' samples. The chain uses TRBV2 and TRBJ2-1; D might be TRBD2 (6 bases). Here the CDR3 DNA reads TGTGCCAGCAGTGGTCCCCTGACTAGTTTCAATGAGCAGTTCTTC. Translation gives CASSGPLTSFNEQFF. Looking up the rest from reference TRBV2 and TRBJ2-1 gives the full variable domain: EPEVTQTPSHQVTQMGQEVILRCVPISNHLYFYWYRQILGQKVEFLVSFYNNEISEKSEIFDDQFSVERPDGSNFTLKIRSTKLEDSAMYFCASSGPLTSFNEQFFGPGTRLTVL.